This T cell receptor (beta chain) came from a study of blood T cell repertoires in COVID-19. Study background: Donors in the United States, Italy and Spain gave samples during acute or convalescent COVID-19. Nucleic acid was either cDNA or gDNA, and it came from T cells, B-cell-depleted T cells, or PBMCs.

The authors' processing: Scientists estimated how many nucleated cells there were by amplifying reference gene primers. The data were produced by immunoSEQ multiplex PCR, yet TCRdb's version contains in-frame clones alone and is incomplete. V, J and clone size derive from that table, while D and trimming were established from the DNA sequence. This repertoire shows fewer than 150,000 clones, 84% found once; its top ten account for roughly 6.5%. Losses at the gene ends were 5 bases for V and 0 bases for J; bases not matched to a gene: 18. The germline V gene encodes CDR1 KGHSH and CDR2 LQKENI. This CDR3 contains 20 residues.

The chain recombines TRBV18 with TRBJ2-2; 7 bases match TRBD1. This TCR came from a human donor in a cohort sampled during active COVID-19. Sequencing was performed on peripheral blood. The DNA of the CDR3 is TGTGCCAGCTCAACAGGGGAATTAATCGCTACAGGGGCGAACACCGGGGAGCTGTTTTTT. It yields the protein CASSTGELIATGANTGELFF.